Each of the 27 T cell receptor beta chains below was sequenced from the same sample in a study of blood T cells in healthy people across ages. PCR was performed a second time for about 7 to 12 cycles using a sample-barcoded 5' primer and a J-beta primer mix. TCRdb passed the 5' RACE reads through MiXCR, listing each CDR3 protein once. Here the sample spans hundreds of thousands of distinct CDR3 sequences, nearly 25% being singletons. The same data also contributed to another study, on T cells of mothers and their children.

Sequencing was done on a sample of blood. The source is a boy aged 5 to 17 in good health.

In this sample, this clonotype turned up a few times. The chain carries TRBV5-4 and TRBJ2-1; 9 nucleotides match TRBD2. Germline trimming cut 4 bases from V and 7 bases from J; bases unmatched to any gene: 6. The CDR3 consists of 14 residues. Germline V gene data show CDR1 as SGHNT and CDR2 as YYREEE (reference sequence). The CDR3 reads CASSISGGGNEQFF. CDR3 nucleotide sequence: TGTGCCAGCAGCATTAGCGGGGGCGGAAATGAGCAGTTCTTC.

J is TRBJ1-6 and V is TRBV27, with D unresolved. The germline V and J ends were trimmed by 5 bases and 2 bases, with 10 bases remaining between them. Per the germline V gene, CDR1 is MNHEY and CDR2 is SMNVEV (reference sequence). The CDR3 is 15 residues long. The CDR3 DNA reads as TGTGCCAGCAGTCCGCAGAGGGCCTATAATTCACCCCTCCACTTT. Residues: CASSPQRAYNSPLHF.

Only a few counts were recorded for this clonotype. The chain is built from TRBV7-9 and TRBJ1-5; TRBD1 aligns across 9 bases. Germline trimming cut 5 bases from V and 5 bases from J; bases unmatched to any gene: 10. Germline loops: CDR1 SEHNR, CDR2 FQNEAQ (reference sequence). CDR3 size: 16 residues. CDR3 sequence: CASSLAGQGSHQPQHF. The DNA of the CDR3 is TGTGCCAGCAGCCTCGCCGGACAGGGGAGTCATCAGCCCCAGCATTTT.

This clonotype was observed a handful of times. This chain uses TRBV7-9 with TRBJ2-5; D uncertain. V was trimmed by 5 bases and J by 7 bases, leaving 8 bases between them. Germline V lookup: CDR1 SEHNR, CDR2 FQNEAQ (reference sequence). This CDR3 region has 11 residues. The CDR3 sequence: CASSQMGTQYF. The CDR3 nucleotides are TGTGCCAGCAGCCAAATGGGGACCCAGTACTTC. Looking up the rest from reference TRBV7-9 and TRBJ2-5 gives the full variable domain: DTGVSQNPRHKITKRGQNVTFRCDPISEHNRLYWYRQTLGQGPEFLTYFQNEAQLEKSRLLSDRFSAERPKGSFSTLEIQRTEQGDSAMYLCASSQMGTQYFGPGTRLLVL.

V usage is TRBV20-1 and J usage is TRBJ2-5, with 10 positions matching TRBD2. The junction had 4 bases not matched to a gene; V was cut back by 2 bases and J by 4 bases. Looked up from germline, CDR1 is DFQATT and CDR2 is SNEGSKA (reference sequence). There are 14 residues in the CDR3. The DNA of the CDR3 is TGCAGTGCTAGACATAGCGGGAGGACAGAGACCCAGTACTTC. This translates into CSARHSGRTETQYF.

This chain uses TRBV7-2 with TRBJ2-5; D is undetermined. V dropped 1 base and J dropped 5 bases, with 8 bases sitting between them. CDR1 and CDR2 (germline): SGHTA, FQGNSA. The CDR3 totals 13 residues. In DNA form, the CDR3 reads TGTGCCAGCAGCTTAGGGATAAAGGAGACCCAGTACTTC. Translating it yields CASSLGIKETQYF. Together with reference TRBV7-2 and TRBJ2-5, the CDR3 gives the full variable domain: GAGVSQSPSNKVTEKGKDVELRCDPISGHTALYWYRQSLGQGLEFLIYFQGNSAPDKSGLPSDRFSAERTGGSVSTLTIQRTQQEDSAVYLCASSLGIKETQYFGPGTRLLVL.

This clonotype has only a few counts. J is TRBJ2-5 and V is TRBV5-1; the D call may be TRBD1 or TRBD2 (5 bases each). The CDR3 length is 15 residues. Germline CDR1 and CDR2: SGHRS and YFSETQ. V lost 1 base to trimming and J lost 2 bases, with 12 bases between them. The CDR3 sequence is CASSLSPGTQETQYF. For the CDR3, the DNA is TGCGCCAGCAGCTTGTCCCCAGGGACGCAAGAGACCCAGTACTTC.

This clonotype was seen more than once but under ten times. CDR3 amino acids: CASGMRDGYGYTF. In DNA, the CDR3 is TGTGCCAGCGGAATGCGGGACGGCTATGGCTACACCTTC. The chain recombines TRBV7-6 with TRBJ1-2; TRBD1 might be the D (5 bases). Germline CDR1 SGHVS, CDR2 FNYEAQ. V was trimmed by 8 bases and J by 4 bases, leaving 14 bases between them. The CDR3 extends over 13 amino acids.

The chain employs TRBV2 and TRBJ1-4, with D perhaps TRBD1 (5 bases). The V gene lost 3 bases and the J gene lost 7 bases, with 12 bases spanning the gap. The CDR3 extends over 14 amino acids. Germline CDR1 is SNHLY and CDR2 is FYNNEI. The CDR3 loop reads CASSDEGRFEKLFF. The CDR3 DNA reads TGTGCCAGCAGTGACGAGGGACGGTTTGAAAAACTGTTTTTT.

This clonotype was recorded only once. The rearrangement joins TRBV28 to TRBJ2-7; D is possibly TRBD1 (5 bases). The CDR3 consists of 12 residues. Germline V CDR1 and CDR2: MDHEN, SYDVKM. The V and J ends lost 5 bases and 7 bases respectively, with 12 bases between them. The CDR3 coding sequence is TGTGCCAGCAGTCCCCGACAGTTTGAGCAGTACTTC. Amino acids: CASSPRQFEQYF.

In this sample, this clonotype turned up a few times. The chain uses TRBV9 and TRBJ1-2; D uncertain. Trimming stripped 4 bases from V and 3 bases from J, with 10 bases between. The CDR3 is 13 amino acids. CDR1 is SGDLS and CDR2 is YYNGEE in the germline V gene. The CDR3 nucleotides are TGTGCCAGCAGCCCGAGTTGGGACTATGGCTACACCTTC. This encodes CASSPSWDYGYTF.

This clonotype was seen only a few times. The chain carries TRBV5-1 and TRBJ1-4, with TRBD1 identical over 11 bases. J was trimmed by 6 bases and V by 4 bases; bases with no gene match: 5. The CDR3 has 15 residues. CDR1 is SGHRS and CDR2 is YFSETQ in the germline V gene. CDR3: CASSNPGQGDEKLFF. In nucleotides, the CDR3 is TGCGCCAGCAGCAATCCGGGACAGGGGGATGAAAAACTGTTTTTT.

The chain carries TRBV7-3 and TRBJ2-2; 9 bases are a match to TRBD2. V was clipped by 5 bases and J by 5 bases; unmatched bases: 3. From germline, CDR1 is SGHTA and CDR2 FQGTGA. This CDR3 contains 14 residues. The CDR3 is CASSRSGSTGELFF. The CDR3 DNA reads TGTGCCAGCAGCCGTAGCGGGAGTACCGGGGAGCTGTTTTTT.

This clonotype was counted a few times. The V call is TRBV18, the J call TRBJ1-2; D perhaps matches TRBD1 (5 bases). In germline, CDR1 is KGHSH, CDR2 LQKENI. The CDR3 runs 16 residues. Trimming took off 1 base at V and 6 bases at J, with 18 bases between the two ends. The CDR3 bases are TGTGCCAGCTCACCACGGGATGGGACTGGGGCGAATGGCTACACCTTC. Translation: CASSPRDGTGANGYTF.

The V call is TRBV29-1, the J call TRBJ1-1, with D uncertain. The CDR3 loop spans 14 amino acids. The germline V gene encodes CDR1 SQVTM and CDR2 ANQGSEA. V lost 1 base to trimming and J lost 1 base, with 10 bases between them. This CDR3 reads CSVEGRLSNTEAFF. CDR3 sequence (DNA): TGCAGCGTTGAAGGTCGTCTGTCGAACACTGAAGCTTTCTTT.

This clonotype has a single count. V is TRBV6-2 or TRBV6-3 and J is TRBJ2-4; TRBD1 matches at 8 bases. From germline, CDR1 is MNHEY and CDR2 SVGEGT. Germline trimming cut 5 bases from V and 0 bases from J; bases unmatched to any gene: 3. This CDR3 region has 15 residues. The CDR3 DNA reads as TGTGCCAGCAGTGGACAGGGCTTAGCCAAAAACATTCAGTACTTC. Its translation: CASSGQGLAKNIQYF.

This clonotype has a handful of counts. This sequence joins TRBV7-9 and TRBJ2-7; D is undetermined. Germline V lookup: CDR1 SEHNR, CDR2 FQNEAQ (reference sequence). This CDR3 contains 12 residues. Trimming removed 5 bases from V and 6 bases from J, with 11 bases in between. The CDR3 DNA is TGTGCCAGCAGCCCGTCAGGCCCCGAGCAGTACTTC. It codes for CASSPSGPEQYF.

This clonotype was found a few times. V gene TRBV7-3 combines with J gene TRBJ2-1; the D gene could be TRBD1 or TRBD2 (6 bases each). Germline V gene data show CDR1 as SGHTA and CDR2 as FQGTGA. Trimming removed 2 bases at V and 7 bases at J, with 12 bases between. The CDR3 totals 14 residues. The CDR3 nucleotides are TGTGCCAGCAGCTTAGGGGGGCGAGGGAATGAGCAGTTCTTC. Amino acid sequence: CASSLGGRGNEQFF.

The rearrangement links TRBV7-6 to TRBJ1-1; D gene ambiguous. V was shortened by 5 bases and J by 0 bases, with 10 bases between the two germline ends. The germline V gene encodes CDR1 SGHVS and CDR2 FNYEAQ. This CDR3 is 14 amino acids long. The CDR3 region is CASSQLGVNTEAFF. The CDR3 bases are TGTGCCAGCAGCCAACTCGGGGTGAACACTGAAGCTTTCTTT.

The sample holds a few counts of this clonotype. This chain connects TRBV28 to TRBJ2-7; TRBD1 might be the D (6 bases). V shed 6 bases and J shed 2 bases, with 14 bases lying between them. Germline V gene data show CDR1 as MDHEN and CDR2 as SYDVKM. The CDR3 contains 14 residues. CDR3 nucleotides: TGTGCCAGCAGACCCTGGGGGCAAACCTACGAGCAGTACTTC. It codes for CASRPWGQTYEQYF.

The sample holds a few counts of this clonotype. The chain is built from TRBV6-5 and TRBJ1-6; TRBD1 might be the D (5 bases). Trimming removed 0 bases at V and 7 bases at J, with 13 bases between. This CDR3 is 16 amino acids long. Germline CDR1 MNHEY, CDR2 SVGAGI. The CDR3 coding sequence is TGTGCCAGCAGTTACTCTCGCCAGGGACCGAATTCACCCCTCCACTTT. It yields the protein CASSYSRQGPNSPLHF.

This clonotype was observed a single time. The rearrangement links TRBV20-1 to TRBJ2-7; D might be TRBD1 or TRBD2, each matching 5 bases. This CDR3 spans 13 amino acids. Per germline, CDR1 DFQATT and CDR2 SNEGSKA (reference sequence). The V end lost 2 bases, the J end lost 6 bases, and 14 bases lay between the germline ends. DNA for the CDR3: TGCAGTGCTAGACTGGCAGGGAGTTCCGAGCAGTACTTC. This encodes CSARLAGSSEQYF.

As DNA, the CDR3 is TGTGCCAGCAGCCTTAGAGAGGAGGGGGCAGTAGATACGCAGTATTTT. Translation: CASSLREEGAVDTQYF. The rearrangement joins TRBV7-8 to TRBJ2-3; weak D call: TRBD1 (7 bases). V lost 5 bases, J lost 5 bases, and 20 bases lay in between. CDR1 and CDR2 (germline): SGHVS, FQNEAQ. The CDR3 length is 16 residues.

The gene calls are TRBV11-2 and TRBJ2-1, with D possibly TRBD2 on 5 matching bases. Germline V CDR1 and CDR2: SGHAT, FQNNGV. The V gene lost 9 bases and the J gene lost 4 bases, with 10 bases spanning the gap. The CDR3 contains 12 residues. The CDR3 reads CASEDFYNEQFF. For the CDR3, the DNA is TGTGCCAGTGAGGACTTTTACAATGAGCAGTTCTTC.

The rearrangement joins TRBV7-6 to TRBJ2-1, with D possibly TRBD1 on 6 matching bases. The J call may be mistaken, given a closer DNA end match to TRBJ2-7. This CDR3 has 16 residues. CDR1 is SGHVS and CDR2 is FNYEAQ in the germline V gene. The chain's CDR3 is CASSLGPGTLTYEQYF. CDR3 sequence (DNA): TGTGCCAGCAGCTTAGGACCCGGGACATTAACCTACGAGCAGTACTTC.

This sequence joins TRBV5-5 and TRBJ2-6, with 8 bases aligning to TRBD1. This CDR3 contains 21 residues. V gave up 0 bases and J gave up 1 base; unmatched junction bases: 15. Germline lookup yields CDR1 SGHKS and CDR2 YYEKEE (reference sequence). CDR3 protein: CASSLVPDILHRGSGANVLTF. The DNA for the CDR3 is TGTGCCAGCAGCTTGGTGCCCGACATTCTGCACAGGGGGTCTGGGGCCAACGTCCTGACTTTC.

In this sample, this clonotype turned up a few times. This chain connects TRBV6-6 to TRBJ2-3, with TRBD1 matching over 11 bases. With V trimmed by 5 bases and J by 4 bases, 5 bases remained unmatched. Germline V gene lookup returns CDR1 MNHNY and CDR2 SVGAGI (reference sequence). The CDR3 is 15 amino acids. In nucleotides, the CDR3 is TGTGCCAGCAGTGGACAGGGGGCTTTCCCAGATACGCAGTATTTT. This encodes CASSGQGAFPDTQYF.